The present TCR beta chain was sequenced within a study of blood T cell repertoires in COVID-19. Overall study context: Samples of COVID-19 (acute and convalescent) were obtained from the United States, Italy and Spain.

There are a few counts of this clone. Per the original data handling: Researchers report that nucleated cell counts were estimated from reference gene primer amplification. Assay used: immunoSEQ multiplex PCR; TCRdb lists only in-frame clones, some missing. V, J and clone size were drawn from that table, and D and trimming were deduced from the DNA. The repertoire has about 150,000 clones, 76% of them found once; the top ten carry roughly 3.7%. Specimen: peripheral blood. This TCR was recovered from an elderly woman with acute or convalescent COVID-19.

This CDR3 is CATRDRSYNEQFF. The CDR3 DNA sequence: TGCGCCACCCGGGACAGATCATACAATGAGCAGTTCTTC. The chain carries TRBV10-2 and TRBJ2-1; 7 bases match TRBD1. Germline V gene lookup returns CDR1 WSHSY and CDR2 SAAADI. CDR3 length equals 13 residues. With V trimmed by 10 bases and J by 4 bases, 7 bases remained unmatched.